Presented here are 15 T cell receptor beta chains from one specimen sequenced in a study of T cell changes during pregnancy in multiple sclerosis. The table came from immunoSEQ multiplex PCR; TCRdb's copy has only in-frame clones and leaves some out. The sample yields tens of thousands of clones, 85% to 95% seen once. Sequenced material: peripheral blood, taken after pregnancy. The receptors were gathered from a female donor with multiple sclerosis, enrolled in a pregnancy study.

This chain links TRBV4-3 with TRBJ1-5; D call uncertain. The CDR3 covers 16 residues. The ends were cut back, 4 bases at V and 6 bases at J, with 19 bases in the middle. Germline V lookup: CDR1 LGHNA, CDR2 YSLEER. This chain's CDR3 is CASSPNLGERGQPQHF. The CDR3 DNA reads as TGCGCCAGCAGCCCTAACCTCGGGGAACGAGGTCAGCCCCAGCATTTT.

The CDR3 DNA sequence: TGTGCCAGCAGCCGAGACATTAGCAATCAGCCCCAGCATTTT. As protein: CASSRDISNQPQHF. The chain uses TRBV7-9 and TRBJ1-5; D unresolved. The ends were cut back, 5 bases at V and 0 bases at J, with 8 bases in the middle. Germline V lookup: CDR1 SEHNR, CDR2 FQNEAQ (reference sequence). The CDR3 has 14 amino acids.

This sequence joins TRBV23-1 and TRBJ1-1; D ambiguous. TRBV23-1 is flagged as an ORF with uncertain function. CDR3 length: 15 amino acids. Trimming took 2 bases from V and 3 from J, leaving 13 bases between them. CDR3 protein: CASSQTRPGHTEAFF. The CDR3 DNA reads as TGCGCCAGCAGTCAAACTAGACCCGGGCACACTGAAGCTTTCTTT.

The rearrangement joins TRBV7-3 to TRBJ2-7; TRBD1 agrees at 9 bases. Germline assignment: CDR1 SGHTA and CDR2 FQGTGA. CDR3 length equals 13 residues. V shed 4 bases, J shed 9 bases, and the junction held 7 bases outside the gene matches. The CDR3 protein is CASSSGTGNVQYF. The DNA for the CDR3 is TGTGCCAGCAGCTCCGGGACAGGGAACGTGCAGTACTTC.

The chain is built from TRBV5-4 and TRBJ2-7; TRBD1 matches 9 bases. The germline V gene has CDR1 SGHNT and CDR2 YYREEE (reference sequence). With V trimmed by 5 bases and J by 6 bases, 9 bases remained unmatched. The CDR3 is 14 amino acids. The CDR3, as DNA: TGTGCCAGCAGATCGTCCGGGACAGGGCCCGAGCAGTACTTC. Its translation is CASRSSGTGPEQYF.

The rearrangement uses TRBV6-5 and TRBJ1-1; 8 bases map to TRBD1. The germline V gene has CDR1 MNHEY and CDR2 SVGAGI. There are 14 residues in the CDR3. The V segment lost 6 bases and the J segment 4 bases; nucleotides outside the gene matches: 7. The CDR3 sequence: CASSPDRGGTEAFF. In DNA form, the CDR3 reads TGTGCCAGCAGCCCAGACAGGGGAGGCACTGAAGCTTTCTTT.

The genes are TRBV5-4 and TRBJ2-1, with 9 bases matching TRBD1. The junction had 8 bases not matched to a gene; V was cut back by 2 bases and J by 8 bases. The CDR3 is 15 residues long. The germline V gene has CDR1 SGHNT and CDR2 YYREEE (reference sequence). The CDR3 region has the DNA TGTGCCAGCAGCTTCATGGGACAGGGTACGTATGAGCAGTTCTTC. The encoded protein is CASSFMGQGTYEQFF.

This chain connects TRBV7-2 to TRBJ2-2; TRBD1 agrees at 8 bases. The germline V gene encodes CDR1 SGHTA and CDR2 FQGNSA. V shed 6 bases, J shed 5 bases, and the junction held 5 bases outside the gene matches. The CDR3 runs 14 residues. CDR3 sequence (DNA): TGTGCCAGCAGGCGGACAGGGAAGACCGGGGAGCTGTTTTTT. It yields the protein CASRRTGKTGELFF. The variable domain in full, with the rest retrieved from reference TRBV7-2 and TRBJ2-2, is GAGVSQSPSNKVTEKGKDVELRCDPISGHTALYWYRQSLGQGLEFLIYFQGNSAPDKSGLPSDRFSAERTGGSVSTLTIQRTQQEDSAVYLCASRRTGKTGELFFGEGSRLTVL.

V and J are TRBV27 and TRBJ2-3, with a possible D match to TRBD2 (5 bases). Trimming stripped 3 bases from V and 5 bases from J, with 12 bases between. The CDR3 spans 14 residues. The germline V gene encodes CDR1 MNHEY and CDR2 SMNVEV (reference sequence). The CDR3 loop is CASSFRTAGDTQYF. The CDR3 DNA reads TGTGCCAGCAGTTTCCGGACTGCCGGAGATACGCAGTATTTT.

The J gene is TRBJ1-1, the V gene TRBV28, with D possibly matching TRBD1 (6 bases). In germline, CDR1 is MDHEN, CDR2 SYDVKM. The V end was cut by 2 bases, the J end by 11 bases, with 12 bases between. CDR3 length: 12 residues. In DNA form, the CDR3 reads TGTGCCAGCAGTTTAGCACAGGGTGTGGCTTTCTTT. Translating it yields CASSLAQGVAFF. Supplemented by reference TRBV28 and TRBJ1-1, the full variable domain reads DVKVTQSSRYLVKRTGEKVFLECVQDMDHENMFWYRQDPGLGLRLIYFSYDVKMKEKGDIPEGYSVSREKKERFSLILESASTNQTSMYLCASSLAQGVAFFGQGTRLTVV.

This sequence joins TRBV9 and TRBJ2-1; TRBD2 aligns across 12 bases. Germline CDR1 SGDLS, CDR2 YYNGEE. This CDR3 spans 19 amino acids. The V and J ends lost 0 bases and 0 bases, in that order; junction bases with no gene match: 7. CDR3 loop: CASSVARTSGKSSYNEQFF. The CDR3 DNA follows: TGTGCCAGCAGCGTAGCGAGGACTAGCGGGAAGAGCTCCTACAATGAGCAGTTCTTC.

This sequence joins TRBV29-1 and TRBJ1-3; D uncertain. The germline V and J ends were trimmed by 7 bases and 2 bases, with 9 bases remaining between them. The CDR3 totals 12 residues. Germline lookup yields CDR1 SQVTM and CDR2 ANQGSEA. In nucleotides, the CDR3 is TGCAGCGGTGAGGGAGCTGGAAACACCATATATTTT. Translated: CSGEGAGNTIYF. Supplemented by reference TRBV29-1 and TRBJ1-3, the full variable domain reads SAVISQKPSRDICQRGTSLTIQCQVDSQVTMMFWYRQQPGQSLTLIATANQGSEATYESGFVIDKFPISRPNLTFSTLTVSNMSPEDSSIYLCSGEGAGNTIYFGEGSWLTVV.

The genes are TRBV21-1 and TRBJ1-1; the table assigns TRBD1, which was not confirmed against the DNA. TRBV21-1 is described as a pseudogene. The CDR3 consists of 16 residues. The CDR3 loop is CASSKALRTGGTEAFF. The CDR3 nucleotides read TGTGCCAGCAGCAAAGCGCTCAGGACAGGGGGCACTGAAGCTTTCTTT.

CDR3 sequence: CASSLYGLRYEQYF. The CDR3 nucleotides are TGTGCCAGCAGCTTATATGGACTACGATACGAGCAGTACTTC. The chain combines TRBV7-2 with TRBJ2-7, with a tentative D call TRBD2 (6 bases). The CDR3 consists of 14 residues. V dropped 2 bases and J dropped 4 bases, with 12 bases sitting between them. CDR1 SGHTA and CDR2 FQGNSA come from the germline V gene.

The chain couples TRBV5-6 to TRBJ2-6, with D maybe TRBD2 (5 bases). The germline CDR1 and CDR2 sequences are SGHDT and YYEEEE. The CDR3 runs to 17 residues. The V and J ends lost 4 bases and 0 bases respectively, with 14 bases between them. CDR3 sequence (DNA): TGTGCCAGCAGCCATGCTTCGGGGTACTCTGGGGCCAACGTCCTGACTTTC. This gives the protein CASSHASGYSGANVLTF.